The 12 T cell receptor beta chains in this list originate from one sample, sequenced in a study of CD8 T cells in ankylosing spondylitis. Notes on the study in general: Seemingly characteristic of ankylosing spondylitis blood was a TCR beta motif consisting of eight highly homologous variants.

These receptors' antigens are unknown. TCRdb ran MiXCR on the 5' RACE reads and lists one entry per CDR3 protein. The data hold about 210,000 distinct CDR3 sequences, with 6% to 8.5% observed a single time. The sequenced material came from blood, either unsorted or a sorted T cell fraction (not recorded which). The origin of the receptors is a male donor with ankylosing spondylitis.

This clonotype was counted only a few times. The CDR3 DNA reads TGTGCCAGCAGCTTACTCCGGACGGTAACGGATACGCAGTATTTT. This codes for CASSLLRTVTDTQYF. V and J are TRBV11-2 and TRBJ2-3; no definite D call. Germline V gene data show CDR1 as SGHAT and CDR2 as FQNNGV. Trimming left V 2 bases short and J 6 bases short, with 15 bases between. This CDR3 contains 15 residues.

This clonotype showed up many times. The J gene is TRBJ2-1, the V gene TRBV27; D possibly matches TRBD1 or TRBD2 (5 bases each). V was cut by 7 bases and J by 10 bases, with 23 bases left in between. Germline V gives CDR1 MNHEY, CDR2 SMNVEV (reference sequence). The CDR3 loop spans 15 amino acids. CDR3 nucleotides: TGTGCCAGCACCACCGGGACCCGGCTTGCAGAGGAGCAGTTCTTC. Translating gives CASTTGTRLAEEQFF.

This chain joins TRBV30 and TRBJ1-2; no definite D call. Trimming pared 4 bases from V and 5 bases from J, leaving 14 bases between. The CDR3 loop spans 13 amino acids. Per the germline V gene, CDR1 is GTSNPN and CDR2 is SVGIG (reference sequence). Here the CDR3 DNA reads TGTGCCTGGACTGCTGAATCATGGTATGGCTACACCTTC. The encoded protein is CAWTAESWYGYTF. Full variable domain (outside the CDR3, taken from reference TRBV30 and TRBJ1-2): SQTIHQWPATLVQPVGSPLSLECTVEGTSNPNLYWYRQAAGRGLQLLFYSVGIGQISSEVPQNLSASRPQDRQFILSSKKLLLSDSGFYLCAWTAESWYGYTFGSGTRLTVV.

The rearrangement links TRBV11-2 to TRBJ2-7; possibly TRBD1 for D (6 bases). CDR1 is SGHAT and CDR2 is FQNNGV in the germline V gene. This CDR3 spans 14 amino acids. V gave up 3 bases and J gave up 5 bases, with 14 bases separating them. CDR3 region: CASSFNREYHEQYF. In DNA, the CDR3 is TGTGCCAGCAGCTTTAACAGGGAATATCACGAGCAGTACTTC.

This clonotype was recorded at least ten times. The DNA for the CDR3 is TGTGCCAGCAGTACCCGACAGGGGGCCGGCGAGCAGTACTTC. It encodes CASSTRQGAGEQYF. The chain couples TRBV28 to TRBJ2-7; 10 positions agree with TRBD1. Trimming took 5 bases from V and 6 from J; bases not matched to a gene: 7. CDR1 and CDR2 (germline): MDHEN, SYDVKM. The CDR3 sequence is 14 residues long.

In its sample, this clonotype was seen many times. The chain is built from TRBV4-1 and TRBJ2-1; 7 positions agree with TRBD2. This CDR3 has 16 residues. Germline V CDR1 and CDR2: MGHRA, YSYEKL. V was clipped by 2 bases and J by 6 bases; unmatched bases: 10. In nucleotides, the CDR3 is TGCGCCAGCAGCCAACGTACGGCGGGAGTTCTCAATGAGCAGTTCTTC. Its translation: CASSQRTAGVLNEQFF.

The chain employs TRBV4-3 and TRBJ2-6; D is unclear. This CDR3 contains 16 residues. In germline, CDR1 is LGHNA, CDR2 YSLEER. V was pared by 4 bases and J by 0 bases, with 10 bases between. The CDR3 loop is CASSPRRFSGANVLTF. The CDR3 DNA is TGCGCCAGCAGCCCCCGCCGTTTCTCTGGGGCCAACGTCCTGACTTTC.

This clonotype was detected a few times. This CDR3 reads CASSKSTDTQYF. CDR3 in DNA: TGTGCCAGCAGTAAGAGCACAGATACGCAGTATTTT. The chain is built from TRBV27 and TRBJ2-3, with D hard to call. The V gene's germline CDR1 is MNHEY and CDR2 SMNVEV (reference sequence). Trimming shortened V by 5 bases and J by 0 bases, and 3 bases separated the two germline ends. The CDR3 spans 12 residues.

DNA of the CDR3: TGTGCCAGCTCACCAAGGGTTCAGTCTACCCGCACAGATACGCAGTATTTT. Protein: CASSPRVQSTRTDTQYF. V usage is TRBV18 and J usage is TRBJ2-3; no definite D call. Trimming took 2 bases from V and 1 from J, leaving 16 bases between them. Germline lookup yields CDR1 KGHSH and CDR2 LQKENI. The CDR3 contains 17 residues.

This clonotype was observed a handful of times. The chain carries TRBV11-2 and TRBJ2-1; no clear D. This CDR3 has 16 amino acids. Trimming cost V 5 bases and J 0 bases, with 14 bases left between them. In germline, CDR1 is SGHAT, CDR2 FQNNGV. CDR3 sequence (DNA): TGTGCCAGCAGCCTCTGGGAATTGAGCTCCTACAATGAGCAGTTCTTC. This codes for CASSLWELSSYNEQFF.

This clonotype was found a few times. The rearrangement joins TRBV6-5 to TRBJ1-5; no clear D. This CDR3 is 14 amino acids long. CDR1 and CDR2 (germline): MNHEY, SVGAGI. Trimming took off 4 bases at V and 3 bases at J, with 10 bases between the two ends. The CDR3 here is CASSFGSNNQPQHF. CDR3 in DNA: TGTGCCAGCAGTTTTGGGTCCAACAATCAGCCCCAGCATTTT.

A few counts support this clonotype. The V and J genes are TRBV6-6 and TRBJ1-1; 7 positions match TRBD1. This CDR3 comprises 12 residues. V lost 5 bases to trimming and J lost 7 bases; unmatched junction nucleotides: 4. CDR1 and CDR2 (germline): MNHNY, SVGAGI (reference sequence). The CDR3: CASSTDRIEAFF. The CDR3 bases are TGTGCCAGCAGTACGGACAGGATTGAAGCTTTCTTT.